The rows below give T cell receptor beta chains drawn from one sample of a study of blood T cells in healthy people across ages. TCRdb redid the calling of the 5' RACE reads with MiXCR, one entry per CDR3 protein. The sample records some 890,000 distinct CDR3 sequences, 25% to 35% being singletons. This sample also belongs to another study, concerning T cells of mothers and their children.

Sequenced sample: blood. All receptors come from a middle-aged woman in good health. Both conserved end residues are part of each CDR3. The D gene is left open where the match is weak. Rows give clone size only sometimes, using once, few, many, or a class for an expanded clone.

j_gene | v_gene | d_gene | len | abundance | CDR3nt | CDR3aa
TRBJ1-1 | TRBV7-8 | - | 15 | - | TGTGCCAGCAGCTTAGCGGGACAAGTGAACACTGAAGCTTTCTTT | CASSLAGQVNTEAFF
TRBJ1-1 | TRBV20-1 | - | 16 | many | TGCAGTGCTCGAGTTCCACAGGGAGCCCGGAACACTGAAGCTTTCTTT | CSARVPQGARNTEAFF
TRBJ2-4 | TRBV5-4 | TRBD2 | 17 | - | TGTGCCAGCAGCGTGGGGACTAGCGGGAGAGTGGGAGACATTCAGTACTTC | CASSVGTSGRVGDIQYF
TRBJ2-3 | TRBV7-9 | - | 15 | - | TGTGCCAGCAGCACTCCTGGGCAATTCACAGATACGCAGTATTTT | CASSTPGQFTDTQYF
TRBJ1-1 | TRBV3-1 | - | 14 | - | TGTGCCAGCAGCCAAGAGGGGGCGTCAGGTGAAGCTTTCTTT | CASSQEGASGEAFF
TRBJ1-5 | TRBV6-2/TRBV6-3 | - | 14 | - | TGTGCCAGCCGCGCCTGGGTTGGCAATCAGCCCCAGCATTTT | CASRAWVGNQPQHF
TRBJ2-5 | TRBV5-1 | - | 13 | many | TGCGCCAGCAGCTTGGGGGACGGGTGGACCCAGTACTTC | CASSLGDGWTQYF
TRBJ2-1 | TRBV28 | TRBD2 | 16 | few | TGTGCCAGCAGTTTCGCAGCGGGGTTCCTAGGGAATGAGCAGTTCTTC | CASSFAAGFLGNEQFF
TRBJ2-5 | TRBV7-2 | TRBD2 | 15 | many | TGTGCCAGCAGCTTAGGAAGCGGGGGGAAGGAGACCCAGTACTTC | CASSLGSGGKETQYF
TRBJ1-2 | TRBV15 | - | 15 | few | TGTGCCACCAGCACCCCCTCTTACAGGGACTACGGCTACACCTTC | CATSTPSYRDYGYTF
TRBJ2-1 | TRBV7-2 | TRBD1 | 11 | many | TGTGCCAGCAGCTGGGGGACAGGGTGGTTCTTC | CASSWGTGWFF
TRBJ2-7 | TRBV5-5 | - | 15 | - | TGTGCCAGCAGCTTGGTGGGGACGAGCTCCTACGAGCAGTACTTC | CASSLVGTSSYEQYF
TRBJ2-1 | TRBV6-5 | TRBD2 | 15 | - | TGTGCCAGCCAGGAGGCGGGGGGGCCGAGAAATGAGCAGTTCTTC | CASQEAGGPRNEQFF
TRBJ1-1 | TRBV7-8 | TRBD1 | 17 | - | TGTGCCAGCAGCCCGCTAGGGACAGGGTTCGTGAACACTGAAGCTTTCTTT | CASSPLGTGFVNTEAFF
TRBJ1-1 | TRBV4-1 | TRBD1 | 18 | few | TGCGCCAGCAGCCAAGAGAGGGGACAGGGGTTCCTGAACACTGAAGCTTTCTTT | CASSQERGQGFLNTEAFF
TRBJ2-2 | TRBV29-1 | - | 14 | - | TGCAGCGTGGGGGACATCTTGAACACCGGGGAGCTGTTTTTT | CSVGDILNTGELFF
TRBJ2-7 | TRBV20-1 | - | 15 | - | TGCAGTGCTAGAGATTCAGGGAGTCTTACCTACGAGCAGTACTTC | CSARDSGSLTYEQYF
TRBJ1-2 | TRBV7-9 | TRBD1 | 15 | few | TGTGCCAGCGGGAAACGGGACAGCTCCTTCTATGGCTACACCTTC | CASGKRDSSFYGYTF
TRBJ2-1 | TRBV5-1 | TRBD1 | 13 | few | TGCGCCAGCAGCTTGGGGGGGACAGTCGAGCAGTTCTTC | CASSLGGTVEQFF
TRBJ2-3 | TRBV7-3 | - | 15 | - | TGTGCCAGCAGCCCGGACAGACCCAGCACAGATACGCAGTATTTT | CASSPDRPSTDTQYF
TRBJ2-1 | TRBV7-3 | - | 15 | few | TGTGCCAGCAGCTTAGACCCGGGGCGGCTCAATGAGCAGTTCTTC | CASSLDPGRLNEQFF
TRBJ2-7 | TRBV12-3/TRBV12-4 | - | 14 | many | TGTGCCAGCAGTTTAGGGACATCTAGGCGGGAGCAGTACTTC | CASSLGTSRREQYF
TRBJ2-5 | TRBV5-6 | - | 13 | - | TGTGCCAGCAGCTTCAAGGACCCCGAGACCCAGTACTTC | CASSFKDPETQYF
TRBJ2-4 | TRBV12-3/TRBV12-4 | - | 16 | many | TGTGCCAGCAGTTTGGGCAGGCTACTAGCCAAAAACATTCAGTACTTC | CASSLGRLLAKNIQYF
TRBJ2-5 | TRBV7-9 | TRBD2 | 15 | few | TGTGCCAGCAGCTTTCAGCGGGGGGCCTCCGGGACCCAGTACTTC | CASSFQRGASGTQYF
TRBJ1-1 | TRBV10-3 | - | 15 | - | TGTGCCATCAGAGAAGAAGACAGGACGGGAACTGAAGCTTTCTTT | CAIREEDRTGTEAFF
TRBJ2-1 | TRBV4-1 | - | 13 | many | TGCGCCAGCAGCCAGACAGTTTACAATGAGCAGTTCTTC | CASSQTVYNEQFF
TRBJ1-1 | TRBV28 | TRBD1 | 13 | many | TGTGCCAGCAGCTTAGGACAGGGCGGTGAAGCTTTCTTT | CASSLGQGGEAFF
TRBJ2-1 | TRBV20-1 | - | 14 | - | TGCAGTGCTAAAGGCGATGGCTCCTACAATGAGCAGTTCTTC | CSAKGDGSYNEQFF
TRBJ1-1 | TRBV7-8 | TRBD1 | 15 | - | TGTGCCAGCAGCTTAGCAGCAGGGGGTTTCGCTGAAGCTTTCTTT | CASSLAAGGFAEAFF
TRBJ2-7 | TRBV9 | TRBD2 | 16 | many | TGTGCCAGCAGCGTAGGGCTAGCGGGCAAATCCTACGAGCAGTACTTC | CASSVGLAGKSYEQYF
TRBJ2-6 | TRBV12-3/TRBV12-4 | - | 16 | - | TGTGCCAGCAGCGTGGTGAATTTGGTCGGGGCCAACGTCCTGACTTTC | CASSVVNLVGANVLTF
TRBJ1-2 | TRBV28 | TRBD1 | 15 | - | TGTGCCGGCAGCCCCGGACAGGGAGGACTCTATGGCTACACCTTC | CAGSPGQGGLYGYTF
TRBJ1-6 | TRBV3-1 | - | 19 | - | TGTGCCAGCAGCCAAGAAGGAGCTGCCTCCAGCTCCTATAATTCACCCCTCCACTTT | CASSQEGAASSSYNSPLHF
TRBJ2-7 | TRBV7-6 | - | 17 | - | TGTGCCAGCAGCTTAGAGGCCCCTCGCAGCTCCTACAATGAGCAGTACTTC | CASSLEAPRSSYNEQYF
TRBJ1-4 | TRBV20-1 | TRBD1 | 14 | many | TGCAGTGCAGAGAGGACAGGGTTCAACAAAAAACTGTTTTTT | CSAERTGFNKKLFF
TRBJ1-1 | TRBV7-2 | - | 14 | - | TGTGCCAGCAGCTTATTACAGGTGAACACTGAAGCTTTCTTT | CASSLLQVNTEAFF
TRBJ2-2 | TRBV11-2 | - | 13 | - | TGTGCCGGCAGCACCCAAGGGACCGGGGAGCTGTTTTTT | CAGSTQGTGELFF
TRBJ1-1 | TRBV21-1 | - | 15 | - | TGTGCCAGCAGCGGCCCCAGGAGGTCGGGAACTGAAGCTTTCTTT | CASSGPRRSGTEAFF
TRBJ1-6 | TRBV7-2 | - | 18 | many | TGTGCCAGCAGCCTGCGGGGGGGACCGACAAACCCTAATTCACCCCTCCACTTT | CASSLRGGPTNPNSPLHF
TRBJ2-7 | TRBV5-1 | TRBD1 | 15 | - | TGCGCCAGCAGCTTGGAGTGGGACAGGTCGCACGAGCAGTACTTC | CASSLEWDRSHEQYF